The rows below give T cell receptor beta chains drawn from one sample of a study of beta chain features in type 1 diabetes. The assay was immunoSEQ multiplex PCR, and TCRdb's table has in-frame clones only and misses some. The top ten hold over 2% of the sample, which has about 160,000 clones, 9% to 10% seen once. The sequenced sample was central memory CD4+ T cells from blood. These receptors were collected from a young woman in good health. The CDR3 runs from the conserved cysteine through the conserved F or W.

j_call v_call cdr3_aa
TRBJ2-1 TRBV18 CASSLNHWRNRDSAANEQFF
TRBJ2-7 TRBV7-2 CASSSWTGPDEQYF
TRBJ2-1 TRBV5-1 CASSSWRAGKSEQFF
TRBJ2-7 TRBV6-1 CASNRQGAGYEQYF
TRBJ2-1 TRBV18 CASSPMGTGLAGVEQFF
TRBJ2-7 TRBV6-1 CASTVRSLGYEQYF
TRBJ2-3 TRBV11-3 CASRTSTDTQYF
TRBJ1-4 TRBV27 CASMSLRELEKLFF
TRBJ2-7 TRBV1 CTSSQKRRGSLLGEQYF
TRBJ1-4 TRBV19 CASSVSGTGHEKLFF
TRBJ2-3 TRBV2 CASRASGAHTQYF
TRBJ2-5 TRBV2 CASTRDREETQYF
TRBJ2-1 TRBV16 CASSPQGLSSYNEQFF
TRBJ2-5 TRBV19 CASSPGREWVTQYF
TRBJ2-5 TRBV19 CASSLAAQETQYF
TRBJ1-5 TRBV27 CASSLSSTGNQPQHF
TRBJ2-1 TRBV5-1 CASSLEAGGFYNEQFF
TRBJ2-6 TRBV28 CASREAGANVLTF
TRBJ2-1 TRBV30 CAWKLPSGYNEQFF
TRBJ1-1 TRBV6-5 CASSDQVQNTEAFF
TRBJ1-4 TRBV30 CAIPGQGDEKLFF
TRBJ2-3 TRBV27 CASRTELRDTQYF
TRBJ2-7 TRBV10-3 CATRDYLNEQYF
TRBJ2-3 TRBV11-3 CASSSSGGTDTQYF
TRBJ1-2 TRBV7-2 CASSPEGARDYGYTF
TRBJ2-1 TRBV18 CASSRGVNEQFF
TRBJ2-3 TRBV29-1 CSVISGRAGSTDTQYF
TRBJ1-2 TRBV27 CASSLRGTSPNYGYTF
TRBJ1-1 TRBV9 CASSVQGDTEAFF
TRBJ2-2 TRBV9 CASSNGNTNTGELFF
TRBJ2-1 TRBV5-1 CASSLTAGGDEQFF
TRBJ2-1 TRBV5-4 CASSLDAPYNEQFF
TRBJ2-2 TRBV5-1 CASSPGSRNTGELFF
TRBJ1-1 TRBV7-9 CASSQIPLNTEAFF
TRBJ2-2 TRBV2 CASNREGYTGELFF
TRBJ2-7 TRBV7-2 CASSQTSGSQWEQYF
TRBJ2-3 TRBV30 CAWSVLAGHTDTQYF
TRBJ2-6 TRBV10-1 CASSSPGQGLSGANVLTF
TRBJ1-1 TRBV28 CASSRQMTVEAFF
TRBJ1-5 TRBV30 CAWSSGLTGLSNQPQHF
TRBJ2-1 TRBV7-2 CASSLLWGEQFF
TRBJ2-7 TRBV5-1 CASSPGGSYEQYF
TRBJ2-4 TRBV5-1 CASSSQGYIQYF
TRBJ2-3 TRBV2 CASSLNGQATDTQYF
TRBJ1-2 TRBV29-1 CSVERTSDGYTF
TRBJ2-1 TRBV7-2 CASSLGSSGFTNEQFF
TRBJ2-1 TRBV7-6 CASSLTSGGTYNEQFF